The 2 T cell receptor beta chains below come from one sample, sequenced in a study of cytomegalovirus exposure and HLA in healthy donors. The PCR made use of 60 Vbeta and 13 Jbeta primers. The method was immunoSEQ multiplex PCR; TCRdb's version includes in-frame clones alone and lacks a portion of them. The table records some 61,000 clones, approximately 75% of them present only once. Sequencing used PBMCs. These receptors were obtained from a human donor in good health.

The chain combines TRBV5-1 with TRBJ2-2; the match to TRBD1 covers 9 bases. V was clipped by 1 base and J by 4 bases; unmatched bases: 2. Germline values: CDR1 SGHRS, CDR2 YFSETQ. The CDR3 contains 15 residues. CDR3 loop: CASSLQGQGTGELFF. The CDR3 region has the DNA TGCGCCAGCAGCTTGCAGGGACAGGGCACCGGGGAGCTGTTTTTT.

The gene calls are TRBV27 and TRBJ1-4; 7 bases map to TRBD1. Germline lookup yields CDR1 MNHEY and CDR2 SMNVEV (reference sequence). This CDR3 spans 15 amino acids. Trimming took 6 bases from V and 5 from J; bases not matched to a gene: 9. The CDR3 nucleotides are TGTGCCAGCAGCCCCAGGGACAGTCGGAATGAAAAACTGTTTTTT. Its protein product is CASSPRDSRNEKLFF.